A selection of T cell receptor beta chains follows, all from one sample in a study of blood T cell repertoires in COVID-19. Data came from immunoSEQ multiplex PCR; TCRdb stores just in-frame clones and leaves some out. This repertoire shows 150,000 to 200,000 clones, 90% found once; its top ten account for approximately 0.64%. The specimen was peripheral blood. These receptors originate from a man between 45 and 60 years old with acute or convalescent COVID-19. Both conserved end residues are part of each CDR3. A D gene is named only where the DNA matches it firmly.

j_gene,v_gene,d_gene,len,CDR3aa,CDR3nt
TRBJ2-5,TRBV6-5,.,15,CASSPRGDFGETQYF,TGTGCCAGCAGTCCCAGGGGGGACTTCGGAGAGACCCAGTACTTC
TRBJ1-4,TRBV2,.,15,CASSEEEGTNEKLFF,TGTGCCAGCAGTGAAGAGGAGGGGACTAATGAAAAACTGTTTTTT
TRBJ1-2,TRBV7-2,.,13,CASSLERNYGYTF,TGTGCCAGCAGCTTAGAGAGGAACTATGGCTACACCTTC
TRBJ2-2,TRBV7-9,TRBD1,16,CASRLQGAANTGELFF,TGTGCCAGCAGGCTACAGGGGGCGGCGAACACCGGGGAGCTGTTTTTT
TRBJ2-5,TRBV7-9,.,18,CASSLVWGGPGAAETQYF,TGTGCCAGCAGCTTGGTTTGGGGGGGACCAGGGGCCGCAGAGACCCAGTACTTC
TRBJ2-6,TRBV4-2,TRBD1,18,CASSQDPGQGRGANVLTF,TGTGCCAGCAGCCAAGATCCTGGACAGGGTCGTGGGGCCAACGTCCTGACTTTC
TRBJ1-2,TRBV7-3,TRBD1,14,CASSLKPGGYGYTF,TGTGCCAGCAGCTTAAAGCCAGGGGGCTATGGCTACACCTTC
TRBJ2-1,TRBV29-1,.,15,CSVEVTTSSYNEQFF,TGCAGCGTTGAAGTGACAACAAGCTCCTACAATGAGCAGTTCTTC
TRBJ1-2,TRBV6-5,TRBD1,14,CASSRDSSNYGYTF,TGTGCCAGCAGTCGGGACAGTTCTAACTATGGCTACACCTTC
TRBJ1-1,TRBV3-1/TRBV3-2,.,14,CASSPQEGRGEAFF,TGTGCCAGCAGCCCCCAAGAGGGGCGGGGGGAAGCTTTCTTT
TRBJ1-1,TRBV4-3,TRBD1,16,CASSQGAGGPNTEAFF,TGCGCCAGCAGCCAAGGGGCAGGGGGACCGAACACTGAAGCTTTCTTT
TRBJ2-1,TRBV15,TRBD1,14,CATSRGQGANEQFF,TGTGCCACCAGCAGGGGACAGGGGGCGAATGAGCAGTTCTTC
TRBJ2-1,TRBV11-3,.,13,CASSLRWGREQFF,TGTGCCAGCAGCTTACGGTGGGGCAGAGAGCAGTTCTTC
TRBJ1-2,TRBV12-3/TRBV12-4,.,13,CASRPTGSHGYTF,TGTGCCAGCAGACCCACAGGGTCCCATGGCTACACCTTC
TRBJ1-3,TRBV3-1/TRBV3-2,TRBD1,15,CASSQIQGAGNTIYF,TGTGCCAGCAGCCAAATTCAGGGGGCTGGAAACACCATATATTTT
TRBJ1-2,TRBV7-9,TRBD1,13,CASSSDREDGYTF,TGTGCCAGCAGCTCCGACAGGGAAGATGGCTACACCTTC
TRBJ1-5,TRBV7-2,.,15,CASSLVGDNNQPQHF,TGTGCCAGCAGCTTAGTTGGGGACAACAATCAGCCCCAGCATTTT
TRBJ1-2,TRBV21-1,.,17,CASSKADHRTLGYGYTF,TGTGCCAGCAGCAAAGCGGACCACAGGACCCTCGGCTATGGCTACACCTTC
TRBJ2-4,TRBV4-2,.,16,CASSQDLPVPVSIQYF,TGTGCCAGCAGCCAAGATCTGCCGGTCCCCGTGTCGATTCAGTACTTC
TRBJ2-7,TRBV7-6,.,13,CASSLELNYEQYF,TGTGCCAGCAGCTTAGAACTAAACTACGAGCAGTACTTC
TRBJ1-2,TRBV11-3,.,15,CASSSGPTGLGGYTF,TGTGCCAGCAGCTCAGGGCCCACAGGGTTGGGTGGCTACACCTTC
TRBJ2-1,TRBV7-3,.,13,CASSPSSRGKQFF,TGTGCCAGCAGCCCCTCATCGCGGGGCAAGCAGTTCTTC
TRBJ1-3,TRBV4-1,.,15,CASSQPFSSGNTIYF,TGCGCCAGCAGCCAACCTTTCTCCTCTGGAAACACCATATATTTT
TRBJ2-7,TRBV24-1,.,14,CATSDDREVNEQYF,TGTGCCACCAGTGATGATCGGGAAGTAAACGAGCAGTACTTC
TRBJ2-3,TRBV5-1,TRBD2,19,CASSVGTSGSGGSTDTQYF,TGCGCCAGCAGCGTCGGGACTAGCGGGAGTGGGGGTAGCACAGATACGCAGTATTTT
TRBJ2-2,TRBV9,TRBD2,16,CASSVNLAGVIGELFF,TGTGCCAGCAGCGTGAATCTAGCGGGGGTTATCGGGGAGCTGTTTTTT
TRBJ1-2,TRBV7-9,TRBD1,15,CASSSVRQGAYGYTF,TGTGCCAGCAGCTCCGTGAGACAGGGGGCCTATGGCTACACCTTC